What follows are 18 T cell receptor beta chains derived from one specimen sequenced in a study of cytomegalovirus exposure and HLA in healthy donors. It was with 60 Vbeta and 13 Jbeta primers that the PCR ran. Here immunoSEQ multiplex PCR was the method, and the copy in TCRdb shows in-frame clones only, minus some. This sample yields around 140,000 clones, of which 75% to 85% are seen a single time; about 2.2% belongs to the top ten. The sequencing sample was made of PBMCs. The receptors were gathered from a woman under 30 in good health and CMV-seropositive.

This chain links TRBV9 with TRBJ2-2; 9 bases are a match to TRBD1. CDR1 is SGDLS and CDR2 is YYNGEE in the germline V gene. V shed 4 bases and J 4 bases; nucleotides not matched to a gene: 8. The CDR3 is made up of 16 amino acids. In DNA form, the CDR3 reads TGTGCCAGCAGCCCACAGGGGGCTTTTGGCACCGGGGAGCTGTTTTTT. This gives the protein CASSPQGAFGTGELFF.

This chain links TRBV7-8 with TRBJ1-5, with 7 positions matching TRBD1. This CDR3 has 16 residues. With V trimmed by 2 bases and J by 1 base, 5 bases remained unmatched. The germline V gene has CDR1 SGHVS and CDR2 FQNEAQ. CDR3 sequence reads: CASSLTDRASNQPQHF. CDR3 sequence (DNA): TGTGCCAGCAGCTTAACAGACAGGGCCAGCAATCAGCCCCAGCATTTT. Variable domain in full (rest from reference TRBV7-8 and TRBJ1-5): GAGVSQSPRYKVAKRGQDVALRCDPISGHVSLFWYQQALGQGPEFLTYFQNEAQLDKSGLPSDRFFAERPEGSVSTLKIQRTQQEDSAVYLCASSLTDRASNQPQHFGDGTRLSIL.

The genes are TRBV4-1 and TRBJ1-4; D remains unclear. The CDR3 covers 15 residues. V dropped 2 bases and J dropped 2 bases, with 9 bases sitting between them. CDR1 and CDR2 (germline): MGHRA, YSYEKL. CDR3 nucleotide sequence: TGCGCCAGCAGCCAAAGAGGAGGGACTAATGAAAAACTGTTTTTT. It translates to CASSQRGGTNEKLFF.

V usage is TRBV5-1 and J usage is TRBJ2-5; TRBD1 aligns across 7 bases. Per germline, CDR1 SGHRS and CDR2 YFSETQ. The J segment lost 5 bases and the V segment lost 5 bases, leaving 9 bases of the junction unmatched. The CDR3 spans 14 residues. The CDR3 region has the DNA TGCGCCAGCAGAGCCGCGACGACAGGGGAGACCCAGTACTTC. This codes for CASRAATTGETQYF.

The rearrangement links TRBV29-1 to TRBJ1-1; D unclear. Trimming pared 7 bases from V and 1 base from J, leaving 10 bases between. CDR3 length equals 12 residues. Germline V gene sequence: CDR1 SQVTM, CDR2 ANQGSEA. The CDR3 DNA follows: TGCAGCGCCACACCCTCGAACACTGAAGCTTTCTTT. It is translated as CSATPSNTEAFF.

CDR3 sequence (DNA): TGTGCCAGCAGCTTAGATCCGGGGGAAATGAAACATGAGCAGTTCTTC. It yields the protein CASSLDPGEMKHEQFF. The chain has TRBV11-2 and TRBJ2-1; tentative D call: TRBD2 (6 bases). The V and J ends lost 0 bases and 8 bases respectively, with 17 bases between them. This CDR3 spans 16 amino acids. In germline, CDR1 is SGHAT, CDR2 FQNNGV.

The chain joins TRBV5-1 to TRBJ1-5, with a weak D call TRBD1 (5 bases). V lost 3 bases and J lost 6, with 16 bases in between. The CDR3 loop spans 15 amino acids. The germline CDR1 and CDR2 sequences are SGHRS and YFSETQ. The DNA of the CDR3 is TGCGCCAGCAGCTCAGGGCAGGGTGAAAGTCAGCCCCAGCATTTT. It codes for CASSSGQGESQPQHF.

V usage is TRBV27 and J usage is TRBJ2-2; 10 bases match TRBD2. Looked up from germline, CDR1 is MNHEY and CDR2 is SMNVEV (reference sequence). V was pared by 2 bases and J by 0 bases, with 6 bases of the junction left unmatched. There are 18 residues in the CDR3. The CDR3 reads CASSLGASGGANTGELFF. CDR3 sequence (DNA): TGTGCCAGCAGTTTAGGGGCTAGCGGGGGAGCGAACACCGGGGAGCTGTTTTTT.

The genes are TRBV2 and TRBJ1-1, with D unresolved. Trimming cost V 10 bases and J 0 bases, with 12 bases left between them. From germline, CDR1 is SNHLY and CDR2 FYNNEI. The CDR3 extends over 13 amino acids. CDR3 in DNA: TGTGCCACCAGAACCGGGATGAACACTGAAGCTTTCTTT. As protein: CATRTGMNTEAFF.

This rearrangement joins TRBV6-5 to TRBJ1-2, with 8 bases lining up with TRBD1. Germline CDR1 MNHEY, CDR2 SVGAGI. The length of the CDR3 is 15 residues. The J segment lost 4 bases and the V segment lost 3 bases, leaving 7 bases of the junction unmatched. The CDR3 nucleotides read TGTGCCAGCAGTTATAGGACAGGGAAAGGCTATGGCTACACCTTC. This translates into CASSYRTGKGYGYTF.

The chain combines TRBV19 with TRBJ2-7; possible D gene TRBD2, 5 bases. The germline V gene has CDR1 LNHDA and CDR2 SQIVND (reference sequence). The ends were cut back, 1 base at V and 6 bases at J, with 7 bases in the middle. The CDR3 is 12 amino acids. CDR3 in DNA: TGTGCCAGTAGTATAGGAGAGGGCGAGCAGTACTTC. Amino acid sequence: CASSIGEGEQYF.

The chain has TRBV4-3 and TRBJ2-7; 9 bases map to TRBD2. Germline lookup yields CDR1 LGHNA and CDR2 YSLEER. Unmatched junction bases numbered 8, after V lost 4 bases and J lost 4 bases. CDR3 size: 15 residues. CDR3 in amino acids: CASSPATSGGYEQYF. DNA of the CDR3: TGCGCCAGCAGCCCCGCGACTAGCGGAGGTTACGAGCAGTACTTC.

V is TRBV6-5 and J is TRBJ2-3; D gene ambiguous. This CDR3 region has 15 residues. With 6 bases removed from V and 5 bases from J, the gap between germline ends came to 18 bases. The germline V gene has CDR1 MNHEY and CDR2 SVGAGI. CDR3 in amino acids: CASRSAIGTGDTQYF. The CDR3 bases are TGTGCCAGCAGGTCGGCTATTGGAACGGGAGATACGCAGTATTTT.

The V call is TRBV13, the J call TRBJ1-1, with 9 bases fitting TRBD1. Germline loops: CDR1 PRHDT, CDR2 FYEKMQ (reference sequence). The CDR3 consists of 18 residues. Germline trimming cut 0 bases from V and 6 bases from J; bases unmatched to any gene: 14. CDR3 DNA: TGTGCCAGCAGCTTAGGACAGGGGGCGCGGGGGTTCAACTCTGAAGCTTTCTTT. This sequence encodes CASSLGQGARGFNSEAFF.

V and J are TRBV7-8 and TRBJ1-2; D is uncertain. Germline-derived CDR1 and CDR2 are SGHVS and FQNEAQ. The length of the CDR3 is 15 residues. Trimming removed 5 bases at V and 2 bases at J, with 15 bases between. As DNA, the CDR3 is TGTGCCAGCAGCCGCGTAGGAGGCCAAAACTATGGCTACACCTTC. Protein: CASSRVGGQNYGYTF.

The CDR3 DNA reads as TGTGCCAGCAGTGCTCGGGTGCTTTTGAACACTGAAGCTTTCTTT. Amino acid sequence: CASSARVLLNTEAFF. The rearrangement uses TRBV6-1 and TRBJ1-1, with unresolved D. The CDR3 has 15 residues. CDR1 is MNHNS, CDR2 SASEGT, per germline. Trimming stripped 4 bases from V and 0 bases from J, with 12 bases between.

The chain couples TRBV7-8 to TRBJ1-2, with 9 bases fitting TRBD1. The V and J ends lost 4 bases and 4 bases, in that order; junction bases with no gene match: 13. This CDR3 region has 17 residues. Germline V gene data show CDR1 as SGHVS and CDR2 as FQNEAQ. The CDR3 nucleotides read TGTGCCAGCAGCTACCGGGACAGGGATCTTTTAACCTATGGCTACACCTTC. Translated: CASSYRDRDLLTYGYTF. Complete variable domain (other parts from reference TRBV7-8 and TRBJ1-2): GAGVSQSPRYKVAKRGQDVALRCDPISGHVSLFWYQQALGQGPEFLTYFQNEAQLDKSGLPSDRFFAERPEGSVSTLKIQRTQQEDSAVYLCASSYRDRDLLTYGYTFGSGTRLTVV.

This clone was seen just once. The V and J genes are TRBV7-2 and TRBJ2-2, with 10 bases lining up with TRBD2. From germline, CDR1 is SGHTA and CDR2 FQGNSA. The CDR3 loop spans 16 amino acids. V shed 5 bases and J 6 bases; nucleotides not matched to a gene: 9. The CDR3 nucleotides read TGTGCCAGCAGCCTTCTAGCGGGGGCCCCTTCCGGGGAGCTGTTTTTT. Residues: CASSLLAGAPSGELFF.